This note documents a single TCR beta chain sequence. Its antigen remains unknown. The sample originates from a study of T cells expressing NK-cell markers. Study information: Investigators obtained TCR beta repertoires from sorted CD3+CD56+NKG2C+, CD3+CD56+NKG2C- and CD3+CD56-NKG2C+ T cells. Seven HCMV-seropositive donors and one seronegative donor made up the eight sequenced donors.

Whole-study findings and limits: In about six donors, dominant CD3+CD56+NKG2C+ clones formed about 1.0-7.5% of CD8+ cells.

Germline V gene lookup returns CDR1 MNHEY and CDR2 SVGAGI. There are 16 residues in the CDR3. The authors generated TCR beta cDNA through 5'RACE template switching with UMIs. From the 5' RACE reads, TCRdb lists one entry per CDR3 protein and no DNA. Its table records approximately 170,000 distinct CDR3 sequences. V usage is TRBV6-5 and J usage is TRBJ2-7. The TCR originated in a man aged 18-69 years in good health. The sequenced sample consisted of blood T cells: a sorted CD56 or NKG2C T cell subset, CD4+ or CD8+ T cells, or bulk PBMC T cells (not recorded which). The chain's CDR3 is CASSYDDFSSSYEQYF.